Below are 25 T cell receptor beta chains sequenced from a single sample in a study of PD-1 blockade in classical Hodgkin lymphoma. Profiling relied on immunoSEQ multiplex PCR, and the TCRdb table lists in-frame clones only, not all of them. Of tens of thousands of clones in the sample, 88% are singletons; the top ten hold more than 5%. All patients experienced relapse after autologous stem cell transplantation, and brentuximab vedotin exposure was variable. The sample here was peripheral blood mononuclear cells (PBMCs), taken before the second cycle of nivolumab. The source of these receptors is a human donor with classical Hodgkin lymphoma.

J is TRBJ1-1 and V is TRBV10-2, with D possibly matching TRBD1 (5 bases). This CDR3 has 14 amino acids. Germline V gives CDR1 WSHSY, CDR2 SAAADI. V lost 3 bases, J lost 9 bases, and 17 bases lay in between. CDR3 DNA: TGCGCCAGCAGTGAAGAGGTTCCCAGGGCGCAAGCTTTCTTT. Translating it yields CASSEEVPRAQAFF.

The sample holds a few counts of this clone. The chain joins TRBV7-8 to TRBJ1-6; D is unresolved. The CDR3 consists of 12 residues. Deletions cut 5 bases from V and 10 bases from J, with 9 bases between. From germline, CDR1 is SGHVS and CDR2 FQNEAQ. CDR3: CASSKGYSPLHF. Here the CDR3 DNA reads TGTGCCAGCAGCAAGGGTTACTCACCCCTCCACTTT.

The chain has TRBV19 and TRBJ2-5; no clear D. Germline CDR1 reads LNHDA; CDR2 reads SQIVND (reference sequence). Trimming shortened V by 8 bases and J by 5 bases, and 15 bases separated the two germline ends. The length of the CDR3 is 13 residues. CDR3: CASRPGFEETQYF. In DNA, the CDR3 is TGTGCCAGTCGCCCCGGATTCGAGGAGACCCAGTACTTC.

The CDR3 loop is CASRIAGRAYEQYF. DNA of the CDR3: TGTGCCAGCAGAATAGCGGGGAGAGCCTACGAGCAGTACTTC. The chain carries TRBV28 and TRBJ2-7; 8 bases line up with TRBD2. Germline CDR1 MDHEN, CDR2 SYDVKM. The CDR3 is made up of 14 amino acids. Trimming removed 6 bases from V and 2 bases from J; junction bases left unmatched: 6.

The CDR3 sequence is CSVILILTDTQYF. The DNA of the CDR3 is TGCAGCGTTATCTTAATTCTCACAGATACGCAGTATTTT. This chain joins TRBV29-1 and TRBJ2-3; no clear D gene. The V end lost 5 bases, the J end lost 2 bases, and 11 bases lay between the germline ends. This CDR3 is 13 amino acids long. Germline values: CDR1 SQVTM, CDR2 ANQGSEA.

The gene calls are TRBV5-1 and TRBJ1-6, with D maybe TRBD1 (6 bases). The CDR3 has 15 amino acids. V shed 5 bases and J shed 4 bases, with 13 bases lying between them. Germline V gene sequence: CDR1 SGHRS, CDR2 YFSETQ. The chain's CDR3 is CASRTGARYNSPLHF. The CDR3 DNA follows: TGCGCCAGCAGGACGGGGGCGAGATATAATTCACCCCTCCACTTT. Drawing the rest from reference TRBV5-1 and TRBJ1-6, the complete variable domain is KAGVTQTPRYLIKTRGQQVTLSCSPISGHRSVSWYQQTPGQGLQFLFEYFSETQRNKGNFPGRFSGRQFSNSRSEMNVSTLELGDSALYLCASRTGARYNSPLHFGNGTRLTVT.

V usage is TRBV29-1 and J usage is TRBJ2-5, with D tentatively TRBD1 (6 bases). Germline V gene sequence: CDR1 SQVTM, CDR2 ANQGSEA. The CDR3 runs 19 residues. Trimming pared 3 bases from V and 5 bases from J, leaving 31 bases between. The CDR3 loop is CSVESLVVSPGHPLETQYF. CDR3 nucleotides: TGCAGCGTTGAGTCTTTGGTCGTTTCCCCGGGACACCCGCTGGAGACCCAGTACTTC.

This sequence joins TRBV16 and TRBJ1-4, with a possible D match to TRBD1 (5 bases). V was clipped by 6 bases and J by 5 bases, with 13 bases between them. Germline V gene data show CDR1 as KGHSY and CDR2 as FQNENV. The CDR3 is made up of 14 amino acids. CDR3 sequence (DNA): TGTGCCAGCAGGGCGACAGAGCCCAATGAAAAACTGTTTTTT. Its protein product is CASRATEPNEKLFF.

V is TRBV5-4 and J is TRBJ2-7; the match to TRBD1 covers 8 bases. The CDR3 is 16 residues long. V lost 4 bases to trimming and J lost 0 bases; unmatched junction nucleotides: 9. Germline loops: CDR1 SGHNT, CDR2 YYREEE (reference sequence). In DNA form, the CDR3 reads TGTGCCAGCAGCAACCCGGGACAGGCCAGCTCCTACGAGCAGTACTTC. Its translation is CASSNPGQASSYEQYF.

The rearrangement uses TRBV29-1 and TRBJ2-5, with TRBD2 identical over 14 bases. Germline CDR1 reads SQVTM; CDR2 reads ANQGSEA. This CDR3 region has 16 residues. Trimming at V came to 3 bases and at J to 1 base, leaving 4 bases not matched to a gene. CDR3 sequence reads: CSVERGTSGGQETQYF. The CDR3 DNA reads as TGCAGCGTTGAGAGGGGGACTAGCGGGGGCCAAGAGACCCAGTACTTC.

This clone was seen once. This chain links TRBV7-9 with TRBJ1-2; the D gene is possibly TRBD1 (6 bases). Looked up from germline, CDR1 is SEHNR and CDR2 is FQNEAQ (reference sequence). The CDR3 has 13 residues. V was shortened by 1 base and J by 8 bases, with 11 bases between the two germline ends. The CDR3: CASSLEGGRGYTF. CDR3 nucleotides: TGTGCCAGCAGCTTAGAGGGGGGCCGGGGCTACACCTTC.

The chain combines TRBV6-5 with TRBJ1-2; 7 positions match TRBD1. V lost 4 bases, J lost 2 bases, and 7 bases stayed unmatched. The CDR3 loop spans 15 amino acids. Germline V lookup: CDR1 MNHEY, CDR2 SVGAGI. This chain's CDR3 is CASSSPQTGNYGYTF. The CDR3 nucleotides read TGTGCCAGCAGTTCACCGCAGACAGGGAACTATGGCTACACCTTC.

Written as DNA, the CDR3 is TGCGCCAGCAGCTTGGGGTCAACTGGAAACACCATATATTTT. Protein: CASSLGSTGNTIYF. V and J are TRBV5-1 and TRBJ1-3; no clear D gene. CDR3 length equals 14 residues. V was cut by 0 bases and J by 2 bases, with 6 bases left in between. The V gene's germline CDR1 is SGHRS and CDR2 YFSETQ.

This chain joins TRBV6-5 and TRBJ1-1, with TRBD1 identical over 10 bases. The length of the CDR3 is 15 residues. Trimming removed 4 bases from V and 6 bases from J; junction bases left unmatched: 8. Germline CDR1 MNHEY, CDR2 SVGAGI. The CDR3 nucleotides read TGTGCCAGCAGTTCAGGACAGGGGGATTTCGCTGAAGCTTTCTTT. Encoded protein: CASSSGQGDFAEAFF.

The CDR3: CASSVRTNYGYTF. The CDR3 coding sequence is TGTGCCAGCAGCGTACGGACTAACTATGGCTACACCTTC. The chain employs TRBV5-4 and TRBJ1-2; D unresolved. Germline V gene sequence: CDR1 SGHNT, CDR2 YYREEE (reference sequence). V dropped 4 bases and J dropped 0 bases, with 7 bases sitting between them. The CDR3 has 13 amino acids. The whole variable domain, remainder taken from reference TRBV5-4 and TRBJ1-2, is ETGVTQSPTHLIKTRGQQVTLRCSSQSGHNTVSWYQQALGQGPQFIFQYYREEENGRGNFPPRFSGLQFPNYSSELNVNALELDDSALYLCASSVRTNYGYTFGSGTRLTVV.

The rearrangement links TRBV7-6 to TRBJ1-6, with D possibly being TRBD1 (5 bases). The CDR3 length is 15 residues. Trimming took 4 bases from V and 10 from J, leaving 17 bases between them. CDR1 SGHVS and CDR2 FNYEAQ come from the germline V gene. CDR3 DNA: TGTGCCAGCAGCTCAACCCCGGGGGTTCGATCACCCCTCCACTTT. Protein sequence: CASSSTPGVRSPLHF.

J is TRBJ2-7 and V is TRBV27; 8 bases fit TRBD1. The CDR3 extends over 14 amino acids. After removal of 6 bases from V and 6 bases from J, the junction contained 10 bases not matched to a gene. Looked up from germline, CDR1 is MNHEY and CDR2 is SMNVEV (reference sequence). This chain's CDR3 is CASSPSPTGAEQYF. Written as DNA, the CDR3 is TGTGCCAGCAGCCCTTCCCCGACAGGGGCCGAGCAGTACTTC.

The V and J genes are TRBV4-1 and TRBJ2-7; D tentatively reads TRBD1 or TRBD2 (5 bases each). Trimming left V 5 bases short and J 2 bases short, with 19 bases between. The CDR3 loop spans 16 amino acids. Germline V gene sequence: CDR1 MGHRA, CDR2 YSYEKL. The CDR3 nucleotides read TGCGCCAGCAGCAGTGGTAAGGGGAGAATTGCCTACGAGCAGTACTTC. Translation: CASSSGKGRIAYEQYF.

About this clone: The sample holds other DNA sequences that translate to the same CDR3. CDR3: CASSLVGRATNEKLFF. In nucleotides, the CDR3 is TGCGCCAGCAGCTTGGTCGGCAGAGCAACTAATGAAAAACTGTTTTTT. The chain has TRBV5-1 and TRBJ1-4, with unresolved D. The CDR3 spans 16 residues. V gave up 0 bases and J gave up 0 bases, with 9 bases separating them. CDR1 SGHRS and CDR2 YFSETQ come from the germline V gene.

This chain uses TRBV7-3 with TRBJ2-5; D remains ambiguous. CDR1 is SGHTA and CDR2 is FQGTGA in the germline V gene. The CDR3 covers 13 residues. Deletions cut 5 bases from V and 2 bases from J, with 9 bases between. The CDR3 spells CASSQTLQETQYF. The CDR3 region has the DNA TGTGCCAGCAGCCAGACCCTGCAAGAGACCCAGTACTTC. Together with reference TRBV7-3 and TRBJ2-5, the CDR3 gives the full variable domain: GAGVSQTPSNKVTEKGKYVELRCDPISGHTALYWYRQSLGQGPEFLIYFQGTGAADDSGLPNDRFFAVRPEGSVSTLKIQRTERGDSAVYLCASSQTLQETQYFGPGTRLLVL.

V gene TRBV5-1 combines with J gene TRBJ1-6; the D gene is possibly TRBD1 (5 bases). Per germline, CDR1 SGHRS and CDR2 YFSETQ. CDR3 length equals 14 residues. V was shortened by 2 bases and J by 6 bases, with 9 bases between the two germline ends. CDR3 protein: CASSLGGANSPLHF. The CDR3 nucleotides read TGCGCCAGCAGCTTAGGCGGGGCTAATTCACCCCTCCACTTT.

V is TRBV2 and J is TRBJ2-3, with 9 nucleotides matching TRBD2. The CDR3 totals 17 residues. Germline V CDR1 and CDR2: SNHLY, FYNNEI. Trimming at V came to 6 bases and at J to 4 bases, leaving 14 bases not matched to a gene. The CDR3 is CASRALAGPSRADTQYF. The CDR3 region has the DNA TGTGCCAGCAGAGCTCTAGCGGGACCCTCGAGGGCAGATACGCAGTATTTT.

The chain employs TRBV6-5 and TRBJ1-4, with TRBD1 identical over 7 bases. Per germline, CDR1 MNHEY and CDR2 SVGAGI. V lost 8 bases, J lost 3 bases, and 9 bases stayed unmatched. The CDR3 is made up of 15 amino acids. The CDR3 bases are TGTGCCAGCCGCCCGAGCGGGACAGCTAATGAAAAACTGTTTTTT. Amino acids: CASRPSGTANEKLFF.

V usage is TRBV10-1 and J usage is TRBJ1-6; 7 positions agree with TRBD1. Germline values: CDR1 WNHNN, CDR2 SYGVQD (reference sequence). This CDR3 spans 13 amino acids. The ends lost 10 bases at V and 11 bases at J; junction bases unmatched: 11. Here the CDR3 DNA reads TGCGCCAACGGAGACAGGGAACTCGCACCCCTCCACTTT. It encodes CANGDRELAPLHF.

The chain carries TRBV7-8 and TRBJ2-1; 9 bases are a match to TRBD2. The CDR3 is 15 residues long. CDR1 and CDR2 (germline): SGHVS, FQNEAQ. The J segment lost 8 bases and the V segment lost 0 bases, leaving 5 bases of the junction unmatched. The CDR3 bases are TGTGCCAGCAGCTTAGCCGGGACTAGCATCCATGAGCAGTTCTTC. This codes for CASSLAGTSIHEQFF.